A single sample is the source of the 17 T cell receptor beta chains below, sequenced in a study of cytomegalovirus exposure and HLA in healthy donors. Measured with immunoSEQ multiplex PCR; TCRdb has only the in-frame clones, and not every one. Of fewer than 90,000 clones listed, more than 70% are singletons. Sequenced: PBMCs. The receptors were gathered from a woman aged 18 to 35 in good health and CMV-seropositive.

The chain links TRBV14 to TRBJ1-2; no clear D. Germline CDR1 SGHDN, CDR2 FVKESK. The CDR3 covers 14 residues. V was clipped by 0 bases and J by 6 bases, with 11 bases between them. CDR3: CASSQESVKDGYTF. CDR3 coding DNA: TGTGCCAGCAGCCAAGAGTCAGTCAAAGATGGCTACACCTTC. Drawing the rest from reference TRBV14 and TRBJ1-2, the complete variable domain is EAGVTQFPSHSVIEKGQTVTLRCDPISGHDNLYWYRRVMGKEIKFLLHFVKESKQDESGMPNNRFLAERTGGTYSTLKVQPAELEDSGVYFCASSQESVKDGYTFGSGTRLTVV.

The chain couples TRBV5-1 to TRBJ1-2; D might be TRBD1 (5 bases). Germline lookup yields CDR1 SGHRS and CDR2 YFSETQ. This CDR3 has 16 residues. V was shortened by 0 bases and J by 4 bases, with 16 bases between the two germline ends. The CDR3 is CASSLESGDDGYGYTF. Written as DNA, the CDR3 is TGCGCCAGCAGCTTGGAATCGGGGGATGATGGCTATGGCTACACCTTC.

This clone came up once. This chain connects TRBV18 to TRBJ2-7; maybe TRBD1 (6 bases). CDR3 length: 14 residues. Germline-derived CDR1 and CDR2 are KGHSH and LQKENI. The V and J ends lost 3 bases and 2 bases respectively, with 11 bases between them. The CDR3 region has the DNA TGTGCCAGCTCACCCGGACAGCCACCCTACGAGCAGTACTTC. Its protein is CASSPGQPPYEQYF. Looking up the rest from reference TRBV18 and TRBJ2-7 gives the full variable domain: NAGVMQNPRHLVRRRGQEARLRCSPMKGHSHVYWYRQLPEEGLKFMVYLQKENIIDESGMPKERFSAEFPKEGPSILRIQQVVRGDSAAYFCASSPGQPPYEQYFGPGTRLTVT.

The V and J genes are TRBV9 and TRBJ2-2; TRBD2 agrees at 8 bases. Trimming took 3 bases from V and 3 from J; bases not matched to a gene: 4. Germline V gene data show CDR1 as SGDLS and CDR2 as YYNGEE. The length of the CDR3 is 15 residues. This CDR3 reads CASSETSGYTGELFF. The CDR3 bases are TGTGCCAGCAGCGAAACTAGCGGCTACACCGGGGAGCTGTTTTTT.

A single count supports this clone. The chain has TRBV2 and TRBJ2-1, with 7 bases that match TRBD1. This CDR3 comprises 16 residues. CDR1 and CDR2 (germline): SNHLY, FYNNEI. Trimming removed 4 bases from V and 2 bases from J; junction bases left unmatched: 8. The DNA for the CDR3 is TGTGCCAGCAGTGGACCCAGACAGGGAGCCTACAATGAGCAGTTCTTC. It encodes CASSGPRQGAYNEQFF.

This clone showed up just once. The chain links TRBV29-1 to TRBJ2-1, with 7 bases aligning to TRBD2. CDR1 is SQVTM, CDR2 ANQGSEA, per germline. The CDR3 loop spans 14 amino acids. Unmatched junction bases numbered 6, after V lost 3 bases and J lost 4 bases. The CDR3: CSVDWTGGYNEQFF. Here the CDR3 DNA reads TGCAGCGTTGATTGGACGGGGGGATACAATGAGCAGTTCTTC.

This chain uses TRBV9 with TRBJ2-1, with 7 positions matching TRBD1. The CDR3 has 16 residues. Germline V lookup: CDR1 SGDLS, CDR2 YYNGEE. V shed 0 bases and J 0 bases; nucleotides not matched to a gene: 3. The chain's CDR3 is CASSVEGASSYNEQFF. CDR3 in DNA: TGTGCCAGCAGCGTAGAGGGGGCCTCCTCCTACAATGAGCAGTTCTTC.

This clone was counted once. The chain has TRBV5-1 and TRBJ1-1; no firm D call. V lost 4 bases and J 4 bases, leaving 11 bases between the germline ends. CDR1 and CDR2 from the germline V gene are SGHRS and YFSETQ. This CDR3 has 13 amino acids. The CDR3 loop reads CASSPDSGTEAFF. The CDR3 DNA sequence: TGCGCCAGCAGCCCGGACTCGGGCACTGAAGCTTTCTTT.

The chain employs TRBV27 and TRBJ1-5, with 12 positions matching TRBD1. Germline-derived CDR1 and CDR2 are MNHEY and SMNVEV (reference sequence). CDR3 size: 16 residues. V dropped 5 bases and J dropped 6; count of bases not matched to a gene: 8. In nucleotides, the CDR3 is TGTGCCAGCAGTGGGTCGGGACAGGGGGCGACTCAGCCCCAGCATTTT. The encoded protein is CASSGSGQGATQPQHF.

This clone is a singleton in its sample. V and J are TRBV5-1 and TRBJ2-1; TRBD2 aligns across 10 bases. This CDR3 region has 24 residues. Trimming removed 2 bases from V and 3 bases from J; junction bases left unmatched: 29. In germline, CDR1 is SGHRS, CDR2 YFSETQ. This CDR3 is CASSFSTSRIRGGVAGGIYNEQFF. The CDR3 nucleotides are TGCGCCAGCAGCTTTTCCACCTCCCGAATACGTGGGGGCGTAGCGGGGGGCATCTACAATGAGCAGTTCTTC.

The V call is TRBV7-2, the J call TRBJ2-5; 9 bases map to TRBD2. This CDR3 contains 18 residues. Germline assignment: CDR1 SGHTA and CDR2 FQGNSA. J lost 1 base, V lost 0 bases, and 9 bases had no gene match. In DNA, the CDR3 is TGTGCCAGCAGCTTAGCTGGCGGGGGGGCCTCATTCCAAGAGACCCAGTACTTC. This codes for CASSLAGGGASFQETQYF.

The chain links TRBV10-3 to TRBJ1-1, with 7 positions matching TRBD1. The CDR3 has 13 amino acids. The germline gives CDR1 ENHRY, CDR2 SYGVKD. With 2 bases clipped from V and 7 bases from J, the junction kept 4 bases outside the gene matches. The CDR3 loop reads CAISERGQNEAFF. CDR3 DNA sequence: TGTGCCATCAGTGAGAGGGGGCAGAATGAAGCTTTCTTT.

The chain recombines TRBV19 with TRBJ2-3; TRBD1 matches 8 bases. From germline, CDR1 is LNHDA and CDR2 SQIVND (reference sequence). The V segment lost 3 bases and the J segment 7 bases; nucleotides outside the gene matches: 12. CDR3 length equals 16 residues. This CDR3 is CASSMSQGAPRNTQYF. CDR3 nucleotides: TGTGCCAGTAGTATGTCGCAGGGGGCGCCCCGAAATACGCAGTATTTT.

The chain couples TRBV28 to TRBJ1-2; D gene unclear. The V end lost 3 bases, the J end lost 2 bases, and 16 bases lay between the germline ends. The CDR3 loop spans 16 amino acids. CDR1 MDHEN and CDR2 SYDVKM come from the germline V gene. Written as DNA, the CDR3 is TGTGCCAGCAGTTTTTCCCTCCGGGGTTCGAACTATGGCTACACCTTC. This encodes CASSFSLRGSNYGYTF.

The V and J genes are TRBV6-1 and TRBJ2-1; D gene unclear. The CDR3 runs to 13 residues. CDR1 and CDR2 from the germline V gene are MNHNS and SASEGT. Trimming left V 1 base short and J 5 bases short, with 6 bases between. CDR3 amino acids: CASSEGLNNEQFF. The CDR3 nucleotides read TGTGCCAGCAGTGAAGGACTTAACAATGAGCAGTTCTTC.

This clone was observed a handful of times. In nucleotides, the CDR3 is TGTGCCAGCAGTTCCGACAGGGCCGGCTATGGCTACACCTTC. Encoded protein: CASSSDRAGYGYTF. The rearrangement uses TRBV27 and TRBJ1-2, with 7 positions matching TRBD1. Germline V gives CDR1 MNHEY, CDR2 SMNVEV (reference sequence). This CDR3 has 14 residues. V lost 4 bases, J lost 4 bases, and 6 bases stayed unmatched.

The rearrangement joins TRBV5-1 to TRBJ1-1; D gene ambiguous. CDR3 length: 14 residues. Trimming left V 0 bases short and J 4 bases short, with 10 bases between. Looked up from germline, CDR1 is SGHRS and CDR2 is YFSETQ. CDR3 nucleotides: TGCGCCAGCAGCTTGGCCGGGTCCGGCACTGAAGCTTTCTTT. Translation: CASSLAGSGTEAFF.